This TCR beta chain derives from a study of blood T cells in healthy people across ages. The CDR3 consists of 14 residues. Germline CDR1 and CDR2: SEHNR and FQNEAQ (reference sequence). With 3 bases removed from V and 8 bases from J, the gap between germline ends came to 13 bases. Healthy Caucasian individuals from Russia aged roughly 6 to 90 served as donors. Donors gave 9 to 10 milliliters of peripheral blood apiece. Primed by a sample-barcoded 5' primer and a J-beta primer mix, a second PCR proceeded for about 7 to 12 cycles. Using its own MiXCR run on the 5' RACE reads, TCRdb lists one record per CDR3 protein. Among hundreds of thousands of distinct CDR3 sequences listed, 53% were seen once.

The chain joins TRBV7-9 to TRBJ1-4; D is unclear. Sequenced material: blood. The sequence was collected from an elderly man in good health. As DNA, the CDR3 is TGTGCCAGCAGCTTGGGCAGCGTAGACGAAAAACTGTTTTTT. Its protein is CASSLGSVDEKLFF.